This T cell receptor (beta chain) appears in the sequencing data of a study of T cell responses to AZD1222 COVID-19 vaccine. Background on the study: Second-dose intervals near 4 or 12 weeks were combined. Regarding the study as a whole: Among the donors, most were white British and more were female, and clonal diversity was possibly underestimated. Elevations in Spike-specific TCR breadth and depth followed administration of two AZD1222 doses.

Sequencing was performed with immunoSEQ multiplex PCR; in TCRdb, only in-frame clones are kept and a portion is missing. The data show tens of thousands of clones, with 90% seen just once and approximately 5.2% held by the top ten. Trimming cost V 7 bases and J 1 base, with 7 bases left between them. The CDR3 sequence is 12 residues long. From germline, CDR1 is SEHNR and CDR2 FQNEAQ (reference sequence). Notes on this clone: Its antigen is not identified.

The sequence was collected from an adult in good health. The J gene is TRBJ1-1, the V gene TRBV7-9; D is unclear. The material was peripheral blood, obtained on day 0 of AZD1222 vaccination. CDR3 bases: TGTGCCAGCAAGGACGGGAACACTGAAGCTTTCTTT. Its translation is CASKDGNTEAFF.